Reported below is one T cell receptor beta chain. This specimen belongs to a study of blood T cell repertoires in COVID-19. Study-level background: Acute-phase and convalescent COVID-19 samples originated in the United States, Italy and Spain. In each case, the material was cDNA or gDNA derived from T cells, B-cell-depleted T cells, or PBMCs.

TCRdb keeps only in-frame clones here, not all; method: immunoSEQ multiplex PCR. The sample includes about 96,000 clones, around nine tenths of them seen just once. The CDR3 sequence is 15 residues long. Germline V gene data show CDR1 as MDHEN and CDR2 as SYDVKM. Unmatched junction bases numbered 11, after V lost 7 bases and J lost 5 bases. Material: peripheral blood. The chain carries TRBV28 and TRBJ2-7; 10 bases align to TRBD1. This receptor was obtained from a human donor with COVID-19, enrolled during active disease. The donor label of this sample is uncertain. The CDR3 bases are TGTGCCAGCATCTCACCCGGGACAGGGGACCACGAGCAGTACTTC. It translates to CASISPGTGDHEQYF. The variable domain in full, with the rest retrieved from reference TRBV28 and TRBJ2-7, is DVKVTQSSRYLVKRTGEKVFLECVQDMDHENMFWYRQDPGLGLRLIYFSYDVKMKEKGDIPEGYSVSREKKERFSLILESASTNQTSMYLCASISPGTGDHEQYFGPGTRLTVT.